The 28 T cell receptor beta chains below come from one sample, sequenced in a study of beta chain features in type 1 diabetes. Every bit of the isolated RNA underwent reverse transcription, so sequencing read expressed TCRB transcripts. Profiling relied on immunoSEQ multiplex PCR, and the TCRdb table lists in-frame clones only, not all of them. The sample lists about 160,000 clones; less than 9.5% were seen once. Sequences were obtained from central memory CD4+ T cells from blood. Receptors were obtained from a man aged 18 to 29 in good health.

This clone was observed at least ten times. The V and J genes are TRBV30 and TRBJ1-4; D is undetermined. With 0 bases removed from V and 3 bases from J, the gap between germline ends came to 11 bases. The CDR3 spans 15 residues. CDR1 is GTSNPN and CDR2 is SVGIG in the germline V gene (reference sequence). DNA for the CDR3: TGTGCCTGGAGTGTAGTCCGAGGTCCTAATGAAAAACTGTTTTTT. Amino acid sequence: CAWSVVRGPNEKLFF.

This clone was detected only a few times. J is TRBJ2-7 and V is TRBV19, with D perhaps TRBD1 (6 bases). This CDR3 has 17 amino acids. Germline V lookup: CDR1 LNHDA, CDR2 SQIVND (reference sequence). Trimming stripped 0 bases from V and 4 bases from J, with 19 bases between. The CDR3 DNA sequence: TGTGCCAGTAGTATAGATTACCAAGGACCCACAGGGTACGAGCAGTACTTC. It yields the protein CASSIDYQGPTGYEQYF.

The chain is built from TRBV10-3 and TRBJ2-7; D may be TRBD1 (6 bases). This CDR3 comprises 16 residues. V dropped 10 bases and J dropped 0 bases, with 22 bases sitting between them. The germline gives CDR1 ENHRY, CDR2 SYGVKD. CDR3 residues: CATSETPGVSSYEQYF. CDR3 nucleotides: TGTGCCACCTCAGAGACCCCAGGGGTTAGCTCCTACGAGCAGTACTTC.

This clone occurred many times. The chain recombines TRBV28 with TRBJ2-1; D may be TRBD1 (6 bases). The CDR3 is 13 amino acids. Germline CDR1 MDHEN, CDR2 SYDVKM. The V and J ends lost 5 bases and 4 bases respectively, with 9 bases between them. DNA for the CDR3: TGTGCCAGCAGTACGGACAGATACAATGAGCAGTTCTTC. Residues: CASSTDRYNEQFF.

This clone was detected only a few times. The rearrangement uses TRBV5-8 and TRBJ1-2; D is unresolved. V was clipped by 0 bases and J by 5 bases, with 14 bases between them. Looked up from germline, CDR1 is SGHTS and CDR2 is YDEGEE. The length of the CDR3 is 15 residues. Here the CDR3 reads CASSLESNYYYGYTF. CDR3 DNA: TGTGCCAGCAGCTTGGAAAGCAACTACTATTATGGCTACACCTTC.

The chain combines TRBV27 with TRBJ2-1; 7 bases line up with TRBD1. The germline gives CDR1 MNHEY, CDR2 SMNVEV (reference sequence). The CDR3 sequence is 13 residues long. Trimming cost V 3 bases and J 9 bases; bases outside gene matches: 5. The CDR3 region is CASSFGTVGEQFF. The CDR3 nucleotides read TGTGCCAGCAGTTTTGGGACAGTGGGTGAGCAGTTCTTC.

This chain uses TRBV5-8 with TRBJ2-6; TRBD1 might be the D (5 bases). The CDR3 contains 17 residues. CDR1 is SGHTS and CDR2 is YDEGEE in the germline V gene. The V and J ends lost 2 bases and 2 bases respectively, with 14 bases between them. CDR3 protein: CASSLSGIRAGANVLTF. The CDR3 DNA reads TGTGCCAGCAGCTTATCAGGGATTCGAGCTGGGGCCAACGTCCTGACTTTC.

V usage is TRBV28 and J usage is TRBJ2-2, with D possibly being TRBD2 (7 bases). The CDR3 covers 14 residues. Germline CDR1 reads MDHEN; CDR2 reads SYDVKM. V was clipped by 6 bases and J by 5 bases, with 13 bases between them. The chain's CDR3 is CASRGGAGTGELFF. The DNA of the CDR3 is TGTGCCAGCAGGGGGGGGGCCGGTACCGGGGAGCTGTTTTTT.

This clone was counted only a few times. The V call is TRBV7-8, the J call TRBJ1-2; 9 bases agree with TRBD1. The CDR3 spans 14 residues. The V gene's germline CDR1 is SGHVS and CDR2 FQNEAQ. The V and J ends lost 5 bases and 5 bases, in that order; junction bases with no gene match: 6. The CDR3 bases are TGTGCCAGCAGCGTACAGGGGGCGCGGTATGGCTACACCTTC. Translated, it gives CASSVQGARYGYTF.

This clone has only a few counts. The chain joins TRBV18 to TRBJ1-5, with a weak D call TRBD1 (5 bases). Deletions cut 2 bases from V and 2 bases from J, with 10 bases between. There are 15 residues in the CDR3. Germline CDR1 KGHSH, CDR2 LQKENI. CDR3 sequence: CASSPSGNGNQPQHF. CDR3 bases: TGTGCCAGCTCACCATCAGGGAACGGCAATCAGCCCCAGCATTTT.

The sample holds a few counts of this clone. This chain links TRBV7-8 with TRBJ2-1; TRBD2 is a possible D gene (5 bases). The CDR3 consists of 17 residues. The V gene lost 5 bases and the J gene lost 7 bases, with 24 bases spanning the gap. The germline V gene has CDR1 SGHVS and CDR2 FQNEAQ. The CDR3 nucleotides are TGTGCCAGCAGCGCCGTAGTGGGCCCTCGGGAAGGGAATGAGCAGTTCTTC. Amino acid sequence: CASSAVVGPREGNEQFF.

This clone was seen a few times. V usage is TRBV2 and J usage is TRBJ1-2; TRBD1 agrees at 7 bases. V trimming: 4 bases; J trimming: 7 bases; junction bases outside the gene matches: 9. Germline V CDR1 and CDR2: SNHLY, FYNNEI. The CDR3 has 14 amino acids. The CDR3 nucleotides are TGTGCCAGCAGTGTCAGGGGGACATCCCCTGGCTACACCTTC. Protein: CASSVRGTSPGYTF.

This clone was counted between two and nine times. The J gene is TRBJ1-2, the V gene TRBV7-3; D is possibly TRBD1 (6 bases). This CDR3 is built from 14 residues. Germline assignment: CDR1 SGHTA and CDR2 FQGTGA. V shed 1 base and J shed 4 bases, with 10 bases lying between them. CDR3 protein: CASSLNRAGYGYTF. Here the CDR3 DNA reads TGTGCCAGCAGCTTAAACAGGGCAGGCTATGGCTACACCTTC.

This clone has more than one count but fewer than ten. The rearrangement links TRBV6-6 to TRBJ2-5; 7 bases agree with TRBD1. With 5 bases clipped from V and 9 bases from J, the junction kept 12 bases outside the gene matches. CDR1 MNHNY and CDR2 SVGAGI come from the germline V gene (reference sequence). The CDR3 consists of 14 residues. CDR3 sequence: CASSLTGAVQAQYF. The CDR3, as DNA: TGTGCCAGCAGTCTTACAGGGGCCGTCCAGGCCCAGTACTTC.

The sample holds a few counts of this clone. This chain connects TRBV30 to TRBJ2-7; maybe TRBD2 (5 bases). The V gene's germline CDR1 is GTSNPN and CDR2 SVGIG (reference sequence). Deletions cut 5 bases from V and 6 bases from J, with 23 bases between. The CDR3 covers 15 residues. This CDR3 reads CAWGVGSRAAGEQYF. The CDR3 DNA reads TGTGCCTGGGGGGTTGGATCTCGCGCTGCGGGCGAGCAGTACTTC.

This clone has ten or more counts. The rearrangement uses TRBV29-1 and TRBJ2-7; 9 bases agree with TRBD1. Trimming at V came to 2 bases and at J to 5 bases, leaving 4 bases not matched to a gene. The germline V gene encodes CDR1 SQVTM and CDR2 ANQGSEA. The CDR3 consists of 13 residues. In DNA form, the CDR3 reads TGCAGCGTTGAAATGGACAGGGGACACGAGCAGTACTTC. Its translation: CSVEMDRGHEQYF.

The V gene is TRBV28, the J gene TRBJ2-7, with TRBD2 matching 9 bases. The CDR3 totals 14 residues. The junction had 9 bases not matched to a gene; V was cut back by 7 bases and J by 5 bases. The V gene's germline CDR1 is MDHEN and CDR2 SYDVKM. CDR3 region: CASIRAGGHDEQYF. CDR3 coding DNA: TGTGCCAGCATCCGAGCGGGGGGTCACGACGAGCAGTACTTC.

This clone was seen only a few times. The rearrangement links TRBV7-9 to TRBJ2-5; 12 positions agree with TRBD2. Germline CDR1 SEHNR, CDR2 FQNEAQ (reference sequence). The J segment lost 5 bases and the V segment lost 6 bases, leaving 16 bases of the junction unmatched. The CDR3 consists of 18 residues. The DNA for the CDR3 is TGTGCCAGCAGAGCTCGACTCGGGGCTAGCGGGGGGGCTGAGACCCAGTACTTC. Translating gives CASRARLGASGGAETQYF.

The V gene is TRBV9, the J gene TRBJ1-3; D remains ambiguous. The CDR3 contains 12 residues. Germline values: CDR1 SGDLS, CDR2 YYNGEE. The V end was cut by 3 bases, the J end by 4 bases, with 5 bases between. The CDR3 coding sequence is TGTGCCAGCAGCGCGAGGGGAAACACCATATATTTT. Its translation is CASSARGNTIYF.

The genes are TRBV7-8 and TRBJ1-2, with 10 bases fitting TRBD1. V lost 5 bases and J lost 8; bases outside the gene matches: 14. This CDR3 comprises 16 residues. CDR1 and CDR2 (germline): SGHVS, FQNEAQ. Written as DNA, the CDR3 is TGTGCCAGCAGCGTCTCCCGGGACAGGGGTGCGGGCGGCTACACCTTC. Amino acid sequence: CASSVSRDRGAGGYTF.

The CDR3 region is CASSQSTDTQYF. CDR3 in DNA: TGTGCCAGCAGCCAAAGCACAGATACGCAGTATTTT. The chain links TRBV28 to TRBJ2-3, with D uncertain. The CDR3 is made up of 12 amino acids. Trimming left V 6 bases short and J 0 bases short, with 4 bases between. Germline CDR1 reads MDHEN; CDR2 reads SYDVKM. The entire variable domain, with the rest obtained from reference TRBV28 and TRBJ2-3, is as follows: DVKVTQSSRYLVKRTGEKVFLECVQDMDHENMFWYRQDPGLGLRLIYFSYDVKMKEKGDIPEGYSVSREKKERFSLILESASTNQTSMYLCASSQSTDTQYFGPGTRLTVL.

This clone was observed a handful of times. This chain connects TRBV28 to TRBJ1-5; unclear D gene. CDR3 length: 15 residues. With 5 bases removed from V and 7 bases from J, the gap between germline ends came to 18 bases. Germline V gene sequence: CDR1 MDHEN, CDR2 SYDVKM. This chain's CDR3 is CASSPLGGSGQPQHF. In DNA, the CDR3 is TGTGCCAGCAGTCCTTTGGGAGGGTCGGGGCAGCCCCAGCATTTT. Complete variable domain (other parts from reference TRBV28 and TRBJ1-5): DVKVTQSSRYLVKRTGEKVFLECVQDMDHENMFWYRQDPGLGLRLIYFSYDVKMKEKGDIPEGYSVSREKKERFSLILESASTNQTSMYLCASSPLGGSGQPQHFGDGTRLSIL.

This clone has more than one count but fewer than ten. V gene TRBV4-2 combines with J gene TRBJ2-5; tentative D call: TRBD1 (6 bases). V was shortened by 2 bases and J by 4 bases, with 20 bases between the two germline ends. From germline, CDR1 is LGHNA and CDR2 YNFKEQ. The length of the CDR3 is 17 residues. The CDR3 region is CASSQHRDTLSGETQYF. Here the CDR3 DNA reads TGTGCCAGCAGCCAACACCGGGACACCTTGAGCGGAGAGACCCAGTACTTC.

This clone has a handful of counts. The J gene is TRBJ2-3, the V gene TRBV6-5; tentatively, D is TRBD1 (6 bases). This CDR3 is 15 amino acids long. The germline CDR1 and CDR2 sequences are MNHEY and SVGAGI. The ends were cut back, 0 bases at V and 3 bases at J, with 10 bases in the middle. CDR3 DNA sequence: TGTGCCAGCAGTTACTCAAGGGGGTCAACAGATACGCAGTATTTT. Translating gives CASSYSRGSTDTQYF.

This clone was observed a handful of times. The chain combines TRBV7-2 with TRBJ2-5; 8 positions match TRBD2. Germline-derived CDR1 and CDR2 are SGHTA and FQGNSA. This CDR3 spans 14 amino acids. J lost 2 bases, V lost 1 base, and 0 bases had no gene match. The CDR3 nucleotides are TGTGCCAGCAGCTTAGGCGGGGGGCAAGAGACCCAGTACTTC. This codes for CASSLGGGQETQYF.

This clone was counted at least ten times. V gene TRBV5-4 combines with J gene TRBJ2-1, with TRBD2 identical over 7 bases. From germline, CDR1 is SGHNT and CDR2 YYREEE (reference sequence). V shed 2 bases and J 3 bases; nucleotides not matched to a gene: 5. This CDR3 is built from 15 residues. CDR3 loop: CASSLGPSGYNEQFF. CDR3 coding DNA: TGTGCCAGCAGCTTAGGGCCTAGCGGCTACAATGAGCAGTTCTTC. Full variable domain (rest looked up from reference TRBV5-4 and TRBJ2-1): ETGVTQSPTHLIKTRGQQVTLRCSSQSGHNTVSWYQQALGQGPQFIFQYYREEENGRGNFPPRFSGLQFPNYSSELNVNALELDDSALYLCASSLGPSGYNEQFFGPGTRLTVL.

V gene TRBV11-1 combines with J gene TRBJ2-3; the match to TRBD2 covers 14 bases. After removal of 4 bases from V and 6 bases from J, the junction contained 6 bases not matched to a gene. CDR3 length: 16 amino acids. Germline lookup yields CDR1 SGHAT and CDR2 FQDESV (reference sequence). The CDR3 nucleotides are TGTGCCAGCAGCTACCGACTAGCGGGAGGGCCGGATACGCAGTATTTT. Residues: CASSYRLAGGPDTQYF. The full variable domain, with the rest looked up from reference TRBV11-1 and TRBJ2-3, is EAEVAQSPRYKITEKSQAVAFWCDPISGHATLYWYRQILGQGPELLVQFQDESVVDDSQLPKDRFSAERLKGVDSTLKIQPAELGDSAMYLCASSYRLAGGPDTQYFGPGTRLTVL.

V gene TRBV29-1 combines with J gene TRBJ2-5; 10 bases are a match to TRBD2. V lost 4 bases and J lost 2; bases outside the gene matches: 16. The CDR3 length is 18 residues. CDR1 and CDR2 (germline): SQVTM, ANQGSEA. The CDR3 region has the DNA TGCAGCGTTGTTAAGGGGACTAGCGCAAAAAGTACACAAGAGACCCAGTACTTC. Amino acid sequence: CSVVKGTSAKSTQETQYF.